These 20 T cell receptor beta chains originate from one sample sequenced in a study of cytomegalovirus exposure and HLA in healthy donors. Vbeta (60) and Jbeta (13) primers were used in the PCR. Profiling relied on immunoSEQ multiplex PCR, and the TCRdb table lists in-frame clones only, not all of them. The table lists tens of thousands of clones, 73% of them singletons. Sequenced material: PBMCs. The receptors come from a man aged 50 to 60 in good health and CMV-seronegative.

The CDR3, as DNA: TGTGCCACCAGCAGAGATCGGGGCACAGGGGGGACTAATGAAAAACTGTTTTTT. Protein: CATSRDRGTGGTNEKLFF. The chain is built from TRBV15 and TRBJ1-4, with 8 bases fitting TRBD1. The J segment lost 2 bases and the V segment lost 0 bases, leaving 8 bases of the junction unmatched. From germline, CDR1 is LNHNV and CDR2 YYDKDF (reference sequence). CDR3 length equals 18 residues.

The V and J genes are TRBV30 and TRBJ1-2; 7 positions match TRBD1. This CDR3 has 12 residues. The trim removed 1 base at V and 7 bases at J, leaving 3 bases unmatched. Germline CDR1 reads GTSNPN; CDR2 reads SVGIG (reference sequence). This CDR3 is CAWSEGAGGYTF. CDR3 coding DNA: TGTGCCTGGAGTGAGGGGGCCGGTGGCTACACCTTC. The complete variable domain, with remaining parts taken from reference TRBV30 and TRBJ1-2, reads SQTIHQWPATLVQPVGSPLSLECTVEGTSNPNLYWYRQAAGRGLQLLFYSVGIGQISSEVPQNLSASRPQDRQFILSSKKLLLSDSGFYLCAWSEGAGGYTFGSGTRLTVV.

This clone was picked up a small number of times. J is TRBJ2-5 and V is TRBV7-6, with 7 nucleotides matching TRBD1. The better agreement between TRBJ2-7 and the DNA end casts doubt on the J call. Germline CDR1 reads SGHVS; CDR2 reads FNYEAQ. This CDR3 is 13 amino acids long. The CDR3 sequence: CASSYRGHYEQYF. CDR3 bases: TGTGCCAGCAGCTACAGGGGCCACTACGAGCAGTACTTC.

The chain links TRBV5-6 to TRBJ2-7; 8 bases line up with TRBD2. Germline CDR1 and CDR2: SGHDT and YYEEEE. This CDR3 has 15 amino acids. V dropped 3 bases and J dropped 3; count of bases not matched to a gene: 8. CDR3 DNA sequence: TGTGCCAGCAGCTCCGACGGGGGGGCCAGCTACGAGCAGTACTTC. Its translation is CASSSDGGASYEQYF.

In DNA form, the CDR3 reads TGTGCCAGCAGTGAGGCGCGGAGTTCTAACTATGGCTACACCTTC. Amino acid sequence: CASSEARSSNYGYTF. The V call is TRBV6-1, the J call TRBJ1-2; D remains ambiguous. The V gene's germline CDR1 is MNHNS and CDR2 SASEGT. This CDR3 is built from 15 residues. The ends were cut back, 3 bases at V and 0 bases at J, with 11 bases in the middle.

This clone was picked up one time. This sequence joins TRBV9 and TRBJ1-1; D unclear. The CDR3 is 14 residues long. Germline CDR1 and CDR2: SGDLS and YYNGEE. The germline V and J ends were trimmed by 0 bases and 0 bases, with 6 bases remaining between them. CDR3 coding DNA: TGTGCCAGCAGCGTAGAGAGCATGAACACTGAAGCTTTCTTT. Protein product: CASSVESMNTEAFF.

The V call is TRBV6-1, the J call TRBJ2-7, with TRBD2 identical over 13 bases. V dropped 2 bases and J dropped 4; count of bases not matched to a gene: 11. This CDR3 region has 18 residues. Germline V gene lookup returns CDR1 MNHNS and CDR2 SASEGT. For the CDR3, the DNA is TGTGCCAGCAGTGAATTTGGACTAGCGGGGGACACTATTTACGAGCAGTACTTC. Translation gives CASSEFGLAGDTIYEQYF.

V and J are TRBV6-5 and TRBJ1-5; D not certain. Trimming left V 5 bases short and J 4 bases short, with 9 bases between. CDR1 and CDR2 (germline): MNHEY, SVGAGI. The CDR3 is made up of 13 amino acids. CDR3 protein: CASSELANQPQHF. As DNA, the CDR3 is TGTGCCAGCAGTGAACTAGCTAATCAGCCCCAGCATTTT.

The J gene is TRBJ2-3, the V gene TRBV29-1; no definite D call. This CDR3 comprises 15 residues. Trimming left V 2 bases short and J 5 bases short, with 17 bases between. In germline, CDR1 is SQVTM, CDR2 ANQGSEA. The CDR3 region is CSVEKAGLTEDTQYF. Here the CDR3 DNA reads TGCAGCGTTGAAAAGGCCGGCCTAACAGAAGATACGCAGTATTTT.

The gene calls are TRBV19 and TRBJ1-6, with 10 nucleotides matching TRBD1. J gave up 2 bases and V 6 bases, and 10 bases lay outside the gene matches. Germline V CDR1 and CDR2: LNHDA, SQIVND (reference sequence). The CDR3 runs to 18 residues. This CDR3 reads CASSAGTGDFTYNSPLHF. The CDR3 nucleotides read TGTGCCAGTAGCGCCGGGACAGGGGACTTCACCTATAATTCACCCCTCCACTTT. Variable domain in full (rest from reference TRBV19 and TRBJ1-6): DGGITQSPKYLFRKEGQNVTLSCEQNLNHDAMYWYRQDPGQGLRLIYYSQIVNDFQKGDIAEGYSVSREKKESFPLTVTSAQKNPTAFYLCASSAGTGDFTYNSPLHFGNGTRLTVT.

This chain uses TRBV2 with TRBJ2-7; maybe TRBD1 (5 bases). V lost 2 bases to trimming and J lost 1 base, with 15 bases between them. Germline V gives CDR1 SNHLY, CDR2 FYNNEI. The CDR3 is made up of 16 amino acids. The CDR3 DNA sequence: TGTGCCAGCAGTGAACAGGGCCTTCACCTTTCCTACGAGCAGTACTTC. Its translation is CASSEQGLHLSYEQYF.

The J gene is TRBJ2-1, the V gene TRBV9; 12 nucleotides line up with TRBD2. With V trimmed by 1 base and J by 9 bases, 8 bases remained unmatched. Germline V gives CDR1 SGDLS, CDR2 YYNGEE. The CDR3 has 16 amino acids. CDR3 region: CASSVSSSGGASEQFF. The CDR3 nucleotides are TGTGCCAGCAGCGTATCGTCTAGCGGGGGGGCGTCTGAGCAGTTCTTC.

On this clone itself: An end of the junction does not agree with germline; a read error may underlie this. The CDR3 DNA is TGTGCCAGCAGGAAACTTCCGGTGAGGGCTGAAACTTTCTTT. This sequence encodes CASRKLPVRAETFF. The V gene is TRBV6-1, the J gene TRBJ1-1; no definite D call. The CDR3 extends over 14 amino acids. CDR1 MNHNS and CDR2 SASEGT come from the germline V gene.

The V gene is TRBV27, the J gene TRBJ2-3; no firm D call. Germline values: CDR1 MNHEY, CDR2 SMNVEV (reference sequence). Trimming removed 2 bases at V and 5 bases at J, with 14 bases between. The CDR3 runs to 15 residues. Here the CDR3 reads CASSLGPGMGDTQYF. Written as DNA, the CDR3 is TGTGCCAGCAGTTTAGGTCCAGGTATGGGAGATACGCAGTATTTT.

The chain recombines TRBV5-6 with TRBJ1-2; D not certain. V was cut by 10 bases and J by 8 bases, with 9 bases left in between. Germline V gene sequence: CDR1 SGHDT, CDR2 YYEEEE. The CDR3 covers 9 residues. CDR3 nucleotides: TGTGCCTCCGGTTGGGGCTACACCTTC. Translation: CASGWGYTF.

This chain uses TRBV5-1 with TRBJ2-3, with no clear D. The germline gives CDR1 SGHRS, CDR2 YFSETQ. Between the trimmed V and J ends, which lost 6 bases and 2 bases, there was a span of 22 bases. The CDR3 runs to 17 residues. CDR3 amino acids: CASNRLSPTLFTDTQYF. The CDR3 bases are TGCGCCAGCAACCGACTTTCGCCTACTTTATTCACAGATACGCAGTATTTT.

The chain couples TRBV9 to TRBJ2-3, with 7 bases fitting TRBD2. Germline V gene data show CDR1 as SGDLS and CDR2 as YYNGEE. The CDR3 runs to 13 residues. The trim removed 3 bases at V and 4 bases at J, leaving 2 bases unmatched. CDR3 amino acids: CASSAGGPDTQYF. As DNA, the CDR3 is TGTGCCAGCAGCGCGGGAGGCCCAGATACGCAGTATTTT.

This clone was detected many times. V gene TRBV2 combines with J gene TRBJ2-6; TRBD2 aligns across 8 bases. The J segment lost 0 bases and the V segment lost 7 bases, leaving 8 bases of the junction unmatched. Germline assignment: CDR1 SNHLY and CDR2 FYNNEI. CDR3 length equals 17 residues. As DNA, the CDR3 is TGTGCCAGCAACATCCAGCGGGGGCCCTCTGGGGCCAACGTCCTGACTTTC. This encodes CASNIQRGPSGANVLTF.

CDR3 protein: CASSIVGGNYGYTF. In DNA, the CDR3 is TGTGCCAGTAGTATCGTGGGGGGGAACTATGGCTACACCTTC. The chain uses TRBV19 and TRBJ1-2; maybe TRBD1 (5 bases). The germline V gene has CDR1 LNHDA and CDR2 SQIVND (reference sequence). The CDR3 is 14 amino acids. Trimming cost V 3 bases and J 2 bases, with 10 bases left between them.

This chain uses TRBV6-4 with TRBJ2-2; a possible D gene is TRBD1 (5 bases). V lost 3 bases and J lost 6, with 8 bases in between. Germline V CDR1 and CDR2: MRHNA, SNTAGT. The CDR3 length is 13 residues. CDR3 in amino acids: CASSEWTSGELFF. CDR3 bases: TGTGCCAGCAGTGAATGGACATCCGGGGAGCTGTTTTTT.